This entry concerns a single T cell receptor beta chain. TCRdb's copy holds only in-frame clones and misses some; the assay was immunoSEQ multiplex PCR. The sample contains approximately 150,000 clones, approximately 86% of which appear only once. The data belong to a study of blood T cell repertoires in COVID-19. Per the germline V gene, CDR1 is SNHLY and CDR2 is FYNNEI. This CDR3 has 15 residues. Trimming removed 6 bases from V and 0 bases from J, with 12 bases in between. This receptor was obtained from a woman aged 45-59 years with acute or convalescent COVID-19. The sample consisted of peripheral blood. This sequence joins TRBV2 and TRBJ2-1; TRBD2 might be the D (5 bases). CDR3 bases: TGTGCCAGCAGACAACTAGGGAGCTCCTACAATGAGCAGTTCTTC. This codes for CASRQLGSSYNEQFF. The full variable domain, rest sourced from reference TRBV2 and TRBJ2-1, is EPEVTQTPSHQVTQMGQEVILRCVPISNHLYFYWYRQILGQKVEFLVSFYNNEISEKSEIFDDQFSVERPDGSNFTLKIRSTKLEDSAMYFCASRQLGSSYNEQFFGPGTRLTVL.